Listed here is a single TCR beta chain. The antigen is undetermined. This CDR3 comprises 15 residues. CDR1 is MNHNY and CDR2 is SVGAGI in the germline V gene (reference sequence). With 0 bases removed from V and 4 bases from J, the gap between germline ends came to 12 bases. The entry originates in a study of T cell responses to AZD1222 COVID-19 vaccine. Points from the study as a whole: It was only after the peak T cell response that any repertoires were sampled. The donor cohort was predominantly white British with a female majority, and clonal diversity may have been underestimated. Recipients of two AZD1222 doses showed rising Spike-specific TCR breadth and depth. Of spike-specific TCRs, nearly half reportedly target regions left unmutated in variants.

The method was immunoSEQ multiplex PCR; TCRdb's version includes in-frame clones alone and lacks a portion of them. This table holds around 150,000 clones, 92% found once. The clonotype originates from an adult who received the AZD1222 COVID-19 vaccine. The rearrangement uses TRBV6-6 and TRBJ1-2; the D gene is possibly TRBD1 (5 bases). The input for sequencing was peripheral blood, taken 28 days after the second AZD1222 dose. CDR3 loop: CASSYSIGESYGYTF. The DNA for the CDR3 is TGTGCCAGCAGTTACTCGATAGGGGAATCCTATGGCTACACCTTC.